This T cell receptor (beta chain) was sequenced in a study of blood T cell repertoires in COVID-19. Study-level background: The United States, Italy and Spain provided the acute and convalescent COVID-19 samples.

The trim removed 0 bases at V and 4 bases at J, leaving 5 bases unmatched. Germline V gene sequence: CDR1 KGHSH, CDR2 LQKENI. CDR3 length equals 17 residues. Study processing details: By means of reference gene primer amplification, nucleated cell counts were estimated. TCRdb keeps only in-frame clones here, not all; method: immunoSEQ multiplex PCR. V and J calls and clone size are given by that table; D and trimming were obtained from the DNA. The table includes 100,000 to 150,000 clones, approximately 86% detected once. The chain recombines TRBV18 with TRBJ2-2; 10 positions agree with TRBD2. Sequenced sample: PBMCs or T cells enriched from blood (not recorded which). The source of this sequence is a woman aged 50 to 60 who had recovered from COVID-19. CDR3 sequence (DNA): TGTGCCAGCTCACCACCCAGACTAGCGGGCCCCACCGGGGAGCTGTTTTTT. This gives the protein CASSPPRLAGPTGELFF.